This section outlines one TCR beta chain sequence together with its context. It lacks a known antigen. Base qualities are not provided; no much larger clone lies one nucleotide away. The data belong to a study of cytotoxic CD8 clonotypes in ibrutinib-treated CLL (dated by TCRdb to the early 2020s). The study in broad terms: In this cohort, approximately 15 patients were treatment-naive and more than 9 were relapsed/refractory, while around 18 had unmutated IGHV. Responses were partial in some 24 patients and complete in 2; after median about 5.5 years follow-up, roughly 15 stayed in remission and around 12 progressed. Response samples were taken after a median of 12 months on treatment, ranging from 6 to 36 months. An average of around 250,000 productive templates and 94,082 productive rearrangements was obtained per sample. Longitudinal samples were obtainable from 26 of the 86 participants in the trial. Cryopreserved peripheral blood mononuclear cells were obtained prior to treatment, at the time of response, and at either disease progression or sustained remission. Every sample from remission and from progressive disease was obtained while the patients were still on ibrutinib.

V ends up 4 bases short and J 11 bases short, with an unmatched junction base count of 8. Reading the germline V gene gives CDR1 SGHAT and CDR2 FQNNGV. The CDR3 numbers 15 residues from cysteine through phenylalanine. Kept here is only the CDR3 DNA, which spans 45 bases and is read in frame from base 1. This sample's time point label indicates: progressive disease on ibrutinib. For TCR beta library preparation, approximately 2.2 micrograms of genomic DNA were isolated from cryopreserved PBMCs. Longitudinal blood samples from CLL patients on ibrutinib monotherapy underwent high-throughput TCR beta sequencing. The patients took part in an open-label, single-center phase 2 trial of ibrutinib monotherapy. Study-wide findings and limitations: At ibrutinib response clonality went up, during sustained remission it held steady, and at progression it dropped back toward baseline. Public clonotypes were found to be uncommon and were observed to contract or remain stable during treatment; the increase in clonality was shown to reflect expansion of private clonotypes at ibrutinib response. Sustained-remission and progressing patients did not have matched sampling times, and lymph node repertoires were not examined. Baseline clonality exceeded that of age-matched healthy donors and correlated strongly with circulating CD8+ T-cell counts.

On a MiSeq, deep resolution sequencing aimed for a depth between 1 in 1 million and 1 in 200,000 T cells, with each clonotype covered 10x on average. TCR beta libraries were generated with the immunoSEQ hsTCRB Kit. Under the source paper's analysis protocol: Data were analyzed with ImmunoSEQ Data Assistant and ImmunoSEQ Analyzer, with V, D and J genes assigned per IMGT definitions. Clonality, which ranges from 0 to 1, was calculated by subtracting the normalized Shannon entropy of productive rearrangement frequencies from one. Public clonotype analysis was restricted to overrepresented clonotypes comprising at least 0.05% of each patient's repertoire. Repertoires from approximately 13 age-matched healthy donors in immuneACCESS were used as clonality controls. What TCRdb holds here is the immuneACCESS table cut down to in-frame rearrangements. Part of the clones is not present; checked against another copy, under half of the missing clones reflect an unresolved V gene, and the others are unexplained. V and J calls and clone size are as listed in that table; D and trimming were resolved from the DNA. Recorded for this sample are 250,000 to 350,000 clones; 76% of them occurred a single time. Together, the top ten hold about 5% of the sample.

The sequence joins TRBV11-2 to TRBJ2-1; TRBD2 agrees with 13 junctional bases. This receptor was taken from a human donor with chronic lymphocytic leukemia. The sequencing here drew on PBMCs, taken at disease progression, from a patient treated with ibrutinib. The sequenced DNA is TGTGCCAGCAGCTCCAGGACTAGCGGGGGACTGAAGCAGTTCTTC. Its protein product is CASSSRTSGGLKQFF.